The text below deals with one T cell receptor beta chain. The antigen is unknown. Germline V lookup: CDR1 LNHDA, CDR2 SQIVND (reference sequence). The CDR3 covers 16 residues. V was pared by 8 bases and J by 0 bases, with 7 bases of the junction left unmatched. This sample is drawn from a study of beta chain features in type 1 diabetes. Broader study findings: Type 1 diabetes patients had TCRB CDR3s that were shorter (moderately but significantly so) in all four CD4+ subsets.

The entirety of the isolated RNA underwent reverse transcription, so expressed TCRB transcripts were sequenced. Here immunoSEQ multiplex PCR was the method, and the copy in TCRdb shows in-frame clones only, minus some. The sample shows a few hundred thousand clones, 12% to 15% of them seen only once. This receptor was identified in a man between 25 and 39 years old in good health. This chain connects TRBV19 to TRBJ2-3; 11 bases align to TRBD1. The sequenced sample consisted of central memory CD4+ T cells from blood. CDR3 in DNA: TGTGCCAGTCGTTCTCGGACAGGGGGCAGCACAGATACGCAGTATTTT. It translates to CASRSRTGGSTDTQYF.